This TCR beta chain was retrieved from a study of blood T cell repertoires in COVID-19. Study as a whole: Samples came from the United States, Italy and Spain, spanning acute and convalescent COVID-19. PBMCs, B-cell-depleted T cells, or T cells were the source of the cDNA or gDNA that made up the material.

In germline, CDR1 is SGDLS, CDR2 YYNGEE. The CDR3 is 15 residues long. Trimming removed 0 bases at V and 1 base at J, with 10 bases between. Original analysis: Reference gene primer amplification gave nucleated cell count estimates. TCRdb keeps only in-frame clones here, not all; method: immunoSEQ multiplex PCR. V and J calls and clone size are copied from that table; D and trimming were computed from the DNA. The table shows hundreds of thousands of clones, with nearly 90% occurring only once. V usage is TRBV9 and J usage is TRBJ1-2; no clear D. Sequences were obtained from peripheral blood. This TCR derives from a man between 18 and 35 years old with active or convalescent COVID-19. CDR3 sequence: CASSVDPVINYGYTF. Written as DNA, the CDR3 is TGTGCCAGCAGCGTAGACCCAGTCATTAACTATGGCTACACCTTC.